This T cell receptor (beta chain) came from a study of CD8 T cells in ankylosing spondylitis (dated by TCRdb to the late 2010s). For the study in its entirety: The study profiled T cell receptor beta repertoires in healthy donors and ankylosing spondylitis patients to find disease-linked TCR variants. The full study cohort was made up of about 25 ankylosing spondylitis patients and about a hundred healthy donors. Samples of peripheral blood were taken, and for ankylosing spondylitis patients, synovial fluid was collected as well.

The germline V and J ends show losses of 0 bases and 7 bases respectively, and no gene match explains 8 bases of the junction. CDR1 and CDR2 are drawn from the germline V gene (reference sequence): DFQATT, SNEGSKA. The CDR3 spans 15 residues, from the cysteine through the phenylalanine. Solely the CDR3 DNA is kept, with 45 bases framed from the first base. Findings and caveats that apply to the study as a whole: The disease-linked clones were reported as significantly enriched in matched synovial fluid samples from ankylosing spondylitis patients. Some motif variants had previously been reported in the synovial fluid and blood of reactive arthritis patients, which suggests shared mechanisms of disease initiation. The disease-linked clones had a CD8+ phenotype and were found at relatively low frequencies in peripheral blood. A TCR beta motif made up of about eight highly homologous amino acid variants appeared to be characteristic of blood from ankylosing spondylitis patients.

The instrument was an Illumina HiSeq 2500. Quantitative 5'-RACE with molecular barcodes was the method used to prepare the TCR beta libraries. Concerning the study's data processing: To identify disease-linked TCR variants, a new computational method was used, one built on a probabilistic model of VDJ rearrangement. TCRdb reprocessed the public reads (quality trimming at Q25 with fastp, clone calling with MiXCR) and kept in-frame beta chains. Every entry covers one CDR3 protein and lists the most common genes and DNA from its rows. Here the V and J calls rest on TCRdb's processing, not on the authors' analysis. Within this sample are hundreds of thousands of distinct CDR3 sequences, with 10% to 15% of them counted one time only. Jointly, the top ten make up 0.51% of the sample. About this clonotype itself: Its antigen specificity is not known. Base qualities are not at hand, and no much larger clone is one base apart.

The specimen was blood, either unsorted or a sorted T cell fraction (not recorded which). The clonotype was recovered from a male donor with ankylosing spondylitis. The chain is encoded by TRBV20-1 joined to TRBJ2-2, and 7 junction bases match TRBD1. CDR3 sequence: CSARDDRGGGGELFF. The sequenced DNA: TGCAGTGCTAGAGATGATAGAGGGGGCGGCGGGGAGCTGTTTTTT.